The entry below describes one T cell receptor beta chain. The antigen it binds to is not known. No much larger clone exists at a distance of one base, and base qualities are not known. These data originate in a study of blood T cell repertoires in COVID-19 (dated by TCRdb to the early 2020s). Regarding the research as a whole: The collaborator samples originated in the United States, Italy and Spain and spanned the acute and convalescent phases of COVID-19. The repertoires were released in a freely available public database meant as a resource for research on the immune response to SARS-CoV-2. Where available, HLA class I and class II types were taken from metadata supplied by the sample provider and were not determined by assay-based typing. A de-identified subject ID, COVID-19 status, age in years and sex were almost always included in the sample metadata. Samples came from the ongoing ImmuneRACE study (first 160 participants) plus 1,254 subjects from 6 global collaborators. Subjects who had been exposed to COVID-19, were actively infected with it, or had recovered from it provided the deeply sampled blood TCRbeta repertoires that made up the dataset. The material from the prospective study consisted of cDNA or gDNA derived from T cells, B-cell-depleted T cells, or PBMCs. Study-wide findings and limitations: The amount of clinical and demographic metadata varied by source and participant and was provided uncurated.

TCRbeta CDR3 regions were amplified from genomic DNA using the immunoSEQ Assay, a bias-controlled multiplex PCR. Per the source publication's procedure: Nucleated cell counts per sample were estimated from amplification of reference gene primers within the assay. To quantify the absolute abundance of each unique TCRbeta CDR3 rearrangement, sequence reads were collapsed and filtered. For each sample, productive Simpson clonality was calculated by taking the square root of Simpson's diversity index across productive rearrangements. Entries here come from immuneACCESS through TCRdb and include only in-frame sequences with V and J called. Some clones fail to appear in such tables; in the studies checked, an unresolved V gene covers under half of the shortfall, and the cause of the remainder is unknown. That table is the source of V, J and clone size, and D and trimming were worked out from the DNA. In this sample the table shows tens of thousands of clones, 80% to 90% of which occur a single time. The ten largest clones take up under 5.5% of the sample.

Whole blood was collected in K2EDTA tubes by collaborating institutions according to the institutions' own protocols. For TCRbeta analysis, collaborator samples were shipped as frozen whole blood, as isolated PBMCs, or as DNA extracted from either sample type. From its cysteine to its phenylalanine, the CDR3 spans 16 amino acids. The sequence is cut down to CDR3 DNA, 48 bases in frame from base 1. V drops 3 bases and J drops 5 bases, leaving 17 bases in between. Via the germline V gene, CDR1 is MDHEN and CDR2 SYDVKM. Rearrangement joined TRBV28 to TRBJ1-5, with the D gene not clear enough to name. What was sequenced was peripheral blood. The TCR comes from a man in his sixties with acute or convalescent COVID-19. The DNA sequence reads TGTGCCAGCAGTTTCTTTCGAAAGAGCCCCCATCAGCCCCAGCATTTT. It encodes CASSFFRKSPHQPQHF.